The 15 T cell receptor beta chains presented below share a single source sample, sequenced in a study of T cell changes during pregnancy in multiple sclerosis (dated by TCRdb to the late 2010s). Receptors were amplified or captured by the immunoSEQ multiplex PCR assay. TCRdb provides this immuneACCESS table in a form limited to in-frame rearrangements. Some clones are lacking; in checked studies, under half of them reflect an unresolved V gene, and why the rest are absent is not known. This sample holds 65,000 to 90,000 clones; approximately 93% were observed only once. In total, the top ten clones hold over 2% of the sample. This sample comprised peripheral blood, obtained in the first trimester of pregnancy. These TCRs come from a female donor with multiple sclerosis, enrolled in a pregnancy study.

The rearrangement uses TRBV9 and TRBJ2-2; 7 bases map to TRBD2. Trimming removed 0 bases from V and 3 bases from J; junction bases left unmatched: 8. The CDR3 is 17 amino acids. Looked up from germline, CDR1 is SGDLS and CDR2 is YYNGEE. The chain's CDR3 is CASSVAVGGPDTGELFF. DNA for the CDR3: TGTGCCAGCAGCGTAGCGGTGGGAGGGCCCGACACCGGGGAGCTGTTTTTT.

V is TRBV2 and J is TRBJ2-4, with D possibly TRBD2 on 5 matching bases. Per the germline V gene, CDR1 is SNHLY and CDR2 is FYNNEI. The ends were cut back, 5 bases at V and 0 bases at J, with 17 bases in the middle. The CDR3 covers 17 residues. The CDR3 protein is CASSTLTREIAKNIQYF. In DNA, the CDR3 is TGTGCCAGCAGTACCCTTACGAGGGAGATAGCCAAAAACATTCAGTACTTC.

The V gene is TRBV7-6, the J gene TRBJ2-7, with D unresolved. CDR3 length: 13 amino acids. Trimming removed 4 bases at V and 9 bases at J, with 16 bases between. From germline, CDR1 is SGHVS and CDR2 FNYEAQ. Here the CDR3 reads CASSSIPTGGQYF. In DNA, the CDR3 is TGTGCCAGCAGCTCTATTCCAACTGGTGGGCAGTACTTC.

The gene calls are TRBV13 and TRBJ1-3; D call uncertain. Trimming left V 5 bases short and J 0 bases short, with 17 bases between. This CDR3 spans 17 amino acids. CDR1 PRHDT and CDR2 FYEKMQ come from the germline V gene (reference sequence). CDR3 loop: CASSPRLFGVSGNTIYF. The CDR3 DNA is TGTGCCAGCAGCCCCCGCCTATTCGGAGTCTCTGGAAACACCATATATTTT.

CDR3 bases: TGTGCCATCAGTGAGAGAGGGGGCGAGACTGAAGCTTTCTTT. This translates into CAISERGGETEAFF. The chain employs TRBV10-3 and TRBJ1-1; 7 positions agree with TRBD1. The ends lost 2 bases at V and 5 bases at J; junction bases unmatched: 5. This CDR3 spans 14 amino acids. Germline CDR1 reads ENHRY; CDR2 reads SYGVKD.

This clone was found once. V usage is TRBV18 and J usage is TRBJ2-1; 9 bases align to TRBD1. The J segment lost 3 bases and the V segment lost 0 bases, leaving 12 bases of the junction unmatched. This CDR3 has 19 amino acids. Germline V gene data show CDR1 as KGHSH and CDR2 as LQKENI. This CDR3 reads CASSPPGTGKRRDYNEQFF. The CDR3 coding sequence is TGTGCCAGCTCACCACCTGGGACAGGGAAAAGAAGGGACTACAATGAGCAGTTCTTC.

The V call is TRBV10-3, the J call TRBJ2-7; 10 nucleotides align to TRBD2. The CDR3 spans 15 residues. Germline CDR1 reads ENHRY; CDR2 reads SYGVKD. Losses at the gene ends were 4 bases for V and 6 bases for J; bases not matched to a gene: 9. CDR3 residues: CAISATGTSDSEQYF. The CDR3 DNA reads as TGTGCCATCAGTGCAACCGGGACTAGCGACTCCGAGCAGTACTTC.

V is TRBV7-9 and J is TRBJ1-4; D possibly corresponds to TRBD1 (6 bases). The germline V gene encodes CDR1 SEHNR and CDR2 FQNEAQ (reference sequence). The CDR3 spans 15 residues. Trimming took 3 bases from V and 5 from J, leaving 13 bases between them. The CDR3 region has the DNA TGTGCCAGCAGCTTTGGGGGGGCCCGAAATGAAAAACTGTTTTTT. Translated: CASSFGGARNEKLFF. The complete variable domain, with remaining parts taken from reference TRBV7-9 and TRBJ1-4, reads DTGVSQNPRHKITKRGQNVTFRCDPISEHNRLYWYRQTLGQGPEFLTYFQNEAQLEKSRLLSDRFSAERPKGSFSTLEIQRTEQGDSAMYLCASSFGGARNEKLFFGSGTQLSVL.

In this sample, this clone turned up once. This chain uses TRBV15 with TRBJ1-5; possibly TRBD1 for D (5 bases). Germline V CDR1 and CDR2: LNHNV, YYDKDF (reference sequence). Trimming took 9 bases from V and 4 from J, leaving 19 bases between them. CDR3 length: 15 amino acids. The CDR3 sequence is CATRIAGRENQPQHF. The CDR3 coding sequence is TGTGCCACGCGTATTGCGGGACGGGAGAATCAGCCCCAGCATTTT.

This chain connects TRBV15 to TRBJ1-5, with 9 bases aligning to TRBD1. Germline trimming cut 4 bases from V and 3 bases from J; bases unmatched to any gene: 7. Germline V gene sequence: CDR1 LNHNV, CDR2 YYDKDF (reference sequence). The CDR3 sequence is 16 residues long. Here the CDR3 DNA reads TGTGCCACCAGCAACCGGGACAGGGTTCCCAATCAGCCCCAGCATTTT. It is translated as CATSNRDRVPNQPQHF. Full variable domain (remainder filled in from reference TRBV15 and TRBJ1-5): DAMVIQNPRYQVTQFGKPVTLSCSQTLNHNVMYWYQQKSSQAPKLLFHYYDKDFNNEADTPDNFQSRRPNTSFCFLDIRSPGLGDTAMYLCATSNRDRVPNQPQHFGDGTRLSIL.

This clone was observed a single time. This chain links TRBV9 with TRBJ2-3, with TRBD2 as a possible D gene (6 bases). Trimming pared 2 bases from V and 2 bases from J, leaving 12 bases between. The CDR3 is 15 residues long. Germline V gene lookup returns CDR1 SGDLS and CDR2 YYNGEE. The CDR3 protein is CASSVRDWNTDTQYF. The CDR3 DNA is TGTGCCAGCAGCGTGAGGGACTGGAACACAGATACGCAGTATTTT.

CDR3 bases: TGTGCCAGCAGCTCCCTAGCGGGGGCCTCAGATACGCAGTATTTT. Translation gives CASSSLAGASDTQYF. This chain links TRBV7-3 with TRBJ2-3; TRBD2 matches 10 bases. The V gene end was trimmed by 4 bases and the J gene end by 4 bases; junction bases not matched to a gene: 5. This CDR3 region has 15 residues. Germline assignment: CDR1 SGHTA and CDR2 FQGTGA.

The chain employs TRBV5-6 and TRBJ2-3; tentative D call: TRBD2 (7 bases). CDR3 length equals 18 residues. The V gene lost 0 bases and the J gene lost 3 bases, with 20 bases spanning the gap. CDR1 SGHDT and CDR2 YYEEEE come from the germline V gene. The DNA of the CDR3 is TGTGCCAGCAGCTTGGAGAGTGGGGGGGCCCTGGGGACAGATACGCAGTATTTT. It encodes CASSLESGGALGTDTQYF.

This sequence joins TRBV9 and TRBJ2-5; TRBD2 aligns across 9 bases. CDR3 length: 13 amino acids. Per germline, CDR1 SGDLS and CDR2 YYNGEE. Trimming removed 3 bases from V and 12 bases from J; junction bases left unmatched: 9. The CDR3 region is CASSEGLAGPEYF. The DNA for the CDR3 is TGTGCCAGCAGCGAGGGGCTAGCGGGGCCCGAGTACTTC.

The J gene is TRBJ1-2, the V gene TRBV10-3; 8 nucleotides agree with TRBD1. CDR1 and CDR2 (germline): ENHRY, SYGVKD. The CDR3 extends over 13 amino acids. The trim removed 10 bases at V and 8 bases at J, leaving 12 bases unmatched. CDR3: CATIPGPGGGYTF. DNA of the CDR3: TGTGCCACCATCCCCGGCCCAGGGGGCGGCTACACCTTC.